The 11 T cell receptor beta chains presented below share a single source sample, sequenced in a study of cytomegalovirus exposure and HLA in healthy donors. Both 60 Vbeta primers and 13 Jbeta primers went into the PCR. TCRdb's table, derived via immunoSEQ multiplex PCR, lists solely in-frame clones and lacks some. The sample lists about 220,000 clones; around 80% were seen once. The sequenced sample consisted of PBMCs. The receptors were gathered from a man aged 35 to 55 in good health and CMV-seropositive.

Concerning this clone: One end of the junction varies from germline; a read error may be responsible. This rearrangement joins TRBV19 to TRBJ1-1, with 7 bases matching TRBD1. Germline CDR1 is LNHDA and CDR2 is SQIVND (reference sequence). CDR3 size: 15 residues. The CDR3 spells CASGTATGRNTEASF. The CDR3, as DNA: TGTGCCAGTGGAACGGCGACAGGGAGGAACACTGAAGCTTCCTTT.

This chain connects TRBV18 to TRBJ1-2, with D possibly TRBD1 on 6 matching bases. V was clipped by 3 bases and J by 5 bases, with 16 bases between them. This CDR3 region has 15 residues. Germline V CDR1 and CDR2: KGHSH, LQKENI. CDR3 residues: CASSPSRGAGYGYTF. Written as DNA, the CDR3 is TGTGCCAGCTCACCTAGTCGGGGGGCCGGGTATGGCTACACCTTC. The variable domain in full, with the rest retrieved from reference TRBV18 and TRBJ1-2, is NAGVMQNPRHLVRRRGQEARLRCSPMKGHSHVYWYRQLPEEGLKFMVYLQKENIIDESGMPKERFSAEFPKEGPSILRIQQVVRGDSAAYFCASSPSRGAGYGYTFGSGTRLTVV.

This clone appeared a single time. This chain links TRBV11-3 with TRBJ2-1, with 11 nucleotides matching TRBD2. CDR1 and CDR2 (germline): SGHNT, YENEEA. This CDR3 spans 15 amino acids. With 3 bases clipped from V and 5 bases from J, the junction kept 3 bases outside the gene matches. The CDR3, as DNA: TGTGCCAGCAGCTTCGGGACTAGCGGTAACAATGAGCAGTTCTTC. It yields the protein CASSFGTSGNNEQFF.

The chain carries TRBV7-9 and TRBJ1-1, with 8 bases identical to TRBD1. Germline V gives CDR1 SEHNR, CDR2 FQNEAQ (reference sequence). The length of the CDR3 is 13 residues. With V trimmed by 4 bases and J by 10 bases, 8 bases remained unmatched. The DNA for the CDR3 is TGTGCCAGCAGCTCGGACAGGGAAGAGGGAGCTTTCTTT. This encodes CASSSDREEGAFF.

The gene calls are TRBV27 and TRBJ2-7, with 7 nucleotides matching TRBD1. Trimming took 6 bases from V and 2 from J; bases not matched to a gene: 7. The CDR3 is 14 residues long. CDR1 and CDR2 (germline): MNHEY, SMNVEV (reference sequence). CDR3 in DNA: TGTGCCAGCAGGCGGACAGGCAGTACCTACGAGCAGTACGTC. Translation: CASRRTGSTYEQYV.

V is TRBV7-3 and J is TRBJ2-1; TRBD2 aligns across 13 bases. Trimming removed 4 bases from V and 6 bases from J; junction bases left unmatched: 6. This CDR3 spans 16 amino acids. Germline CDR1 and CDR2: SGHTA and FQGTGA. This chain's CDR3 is CASSSRLAGGGNEQFF. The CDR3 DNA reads TGTGCCAGCAGCTCGAGACTAGCGGGAGGAGGCAATGAGCAGTTCTTC.

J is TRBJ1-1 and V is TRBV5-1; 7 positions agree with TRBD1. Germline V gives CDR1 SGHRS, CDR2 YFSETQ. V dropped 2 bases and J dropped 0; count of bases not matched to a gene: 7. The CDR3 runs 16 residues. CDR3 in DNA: TGCGCCAGCAGCTTAGACAGGGACCGGATGAACACTGAAGCTTTCTTT. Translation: CASSLDRDRMNTEAFF.

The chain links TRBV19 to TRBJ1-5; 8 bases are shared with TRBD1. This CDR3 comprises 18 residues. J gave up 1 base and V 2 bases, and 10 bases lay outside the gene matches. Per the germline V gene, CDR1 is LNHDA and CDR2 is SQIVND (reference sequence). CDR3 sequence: CASSIRNRGEASNQPQHF. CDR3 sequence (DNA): TGTGCCAGTAGTATAAGAAACAGGGGGGAGGCGAGCAATCAGCCCCAGCATTTT.

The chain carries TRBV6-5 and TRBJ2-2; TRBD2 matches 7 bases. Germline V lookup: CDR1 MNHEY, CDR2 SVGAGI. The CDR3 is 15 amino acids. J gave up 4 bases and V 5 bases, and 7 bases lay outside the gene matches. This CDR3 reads CASSLSGTGTGELFF. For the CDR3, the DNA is TGTGCCAGCAGTCTAAGCGGGACGGGCACCGGGGAGCTGTTTTTT.

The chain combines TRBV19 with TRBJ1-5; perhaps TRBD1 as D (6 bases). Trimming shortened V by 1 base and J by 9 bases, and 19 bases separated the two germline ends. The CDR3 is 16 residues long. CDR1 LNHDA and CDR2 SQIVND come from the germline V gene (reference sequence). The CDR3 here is CASSIARGRSPRPQHF. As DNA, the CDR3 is TGTGCCAGTAGTATAGCCAGGGGTAGGAGTCCTCGGCCCCAGCATTTT.

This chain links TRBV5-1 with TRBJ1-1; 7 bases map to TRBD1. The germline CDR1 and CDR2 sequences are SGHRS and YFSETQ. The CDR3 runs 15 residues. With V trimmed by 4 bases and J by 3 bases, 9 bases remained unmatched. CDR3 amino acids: CASSPGTAMDTEAFF. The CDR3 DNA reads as TGCGCCAGCAGCCCCGGGACAGCCATGGACACTGAAGCTTTCTTT.